The 25 T cell receptor beta chains listed next were all sequenced from one sample in a study of T cells in localized non-small cell lung cancer. Assay used: immunoSEQ multiplex PCR; TCRdb lists only in-frame clones, some missing. The repertoire holds around 9,600 clones, with roughly 90% as singletons. Sequenced here: peripheral blood, sampled before any cancer treatment. Receptors were obtained from a female donor older than 55 with stage II squamous cell lung carcinoma.

V is TRBV11-3 and J is TRBJ2-1; possible D gene TRBD2, 6 bases. Trimming removed 6 bases at V and 8 bases at J, with 20 bases between. The CDR3 is 15 residues long. From germline, CDR1 is SGHNT and CDR2 YENEEA. DNA for the CDR3: TGTGCCAGCAGTCTGGGGGGACTCCCTGGCGATGAGCAGTTCTTC. It codes for CASSLGGLPGDEQFF.

The chain carries TRBV11-2 and TRBJ1-5, with D unclear. V shed 2 bases and J shed 2 bases, with 10 bases lying between them. CDR3 size: 15 residues. Germline V lookup: CDR1 SGHAT, CDR2 FQNNGV. The DNA for the CDR3 is TGTGCCAGCAGCTTAACCGGGAGTGGCAATCAGCCCCAGCATTTT. Translated: CASSLTGSGNQPQHF.

CDR3 in amino acids: CASSPAGGRAFF. CDR3 coding DNA: TGTGCCAGCAGTCCCGCGGGAGGCAGGGCTTTCTTT. The J gene is TRBJ1-1, the V gene TRBV6-6, with unresolved D. This CDR3 is 12 amino acids long. The V gene lost 5 bases and the J gene lost 11 bases, with 15 bases spanning the gap. The germline V gene encodes CDR1 MNHNY and CDR2 SVGAGI (reference sequence).

The CDR3 DNA follows: TGTGCCAGCACCCAAACTAGCGGGAGGAAAGAGCAGTTCTTC. Its translation: CASTQTSGRKEQFF. The V and J genes are TRBV6-4 and TRBJ2-1; 12 nucleotides match TRBD2. The CDR3 runs to 14 residues. CDR1 and CDR2 from the germline V gene are MRHNA and SNTAGT. The trim removed 7 bases at V and 10 bases at J, leaving 8 bases unmatched.

This clone appeared once. J is TRBJ1-2 and V is TRBV11-2; a weak D match, TRBD1 (6 bases). There are 12 residues in the CDR3. V was shortened by 5 bases and J by 4 bases, with 8 bases between the two germline ends. Germline CDR1 and CDR2: SGHAT and FQNNGV. This CDR3 reads CASSLQGYGYTF. The CDR3 region has the DNA TGTGCCAGCAGCCTACAGGGCTATGGCTACACCTTC.

V and J are TRBV10-3 and TRBJ2-3; D gene ambiguous. The germline V and J ends were trimmed by 3 bases and 2 bases, with 9 bases remaining between them. CDR1 ENHRY and CDR2 SYGVKD come from the germline V gene. CDR3 length: 14 amino acids. In DNA, the CDR3 is TGTGCCATCAGTGACACGGAAAACACAGATACGCAGTATTTT. This gives the protein CAISDTENTDTQYF.

The chain couples TRBV6-4 to TRBJ1-1; D is unresolved. The V gene lost 10 bases and the J gene lost 5 bases, with 11 bases spanning the gap. The CDR3 is made up of 11 amino acids. CDR1 and CDR2 from the germline V gene are MRHNA and SNTAGT. DNA of the CDR3: TGTGCCACCTTTTCAGGAACTGAAGCTTTCTTT. This codes for CATFSGTEAFF.

CDR3 sequence (DNA): TGTGCCAGCAGCTTCTCCATGGAGACTGAAGCTTTCTTT. Its translation is CASSFSMETEAFF. The chain uses TRBV7-2 and TRBJ1-1; D not certain. There are 13 residues in the CDR3. The germline V gene encodes CDR1 SGHTA and CDR2 FQGNSA. With 3 bases removed from V and 5 bases from J, the gap between germline ends came to 10 bases. The full variable domain, with the rest looked up from reference TRBV7-2 and TRBJ1-1, is GAGVSQSPSNKVTEKGKDVELRCDPISGHTALYWYRQSLGQGLEFLIYFQGNSAPDKSGLPSDRFSAERTGGSVSTLTIQRTQQEDSAVYLCASSFSMETEAFFGQGTRLTVV.

The V and J genes are TRBV20-1 and TRBJ2-3; D unresolved. Germline V gene sequence: CDR1 DFQATT, CDR2 SNEGSKA (reference sequence). The V end lost 6 bases, the J end lost 6 bases, and 7 bases lay between the germline ends. CDR3 size: 10 residues. The DNA of the CDR3 is TGCAGTGCAAAGCTCGATACGCAGTATTTT. This sequence encodes CSAKLDTQYF.

Concerning this clone itself: The junction shows a germline mismatch at one end, possibly a read error. The chain links TRBV19 to TRBJ2-1; D unresolved. This CDR3 region has 13 residues. The germline gives CDR1 LNHDA, CDR2 SQIVND (reference sequence). The CDR3 bases are TGTGCCAGTAGTATGGGTCAGAATAGAAATCCCCTCTTC. Its protein product is CASSMGQNRNPLF.

A few counts support this clone. V and J are TRBV25-1 and TRBJ1-5, with no clear D. CDR1 is MGHDK, CDR2 SYGVNS, per germline. The CDR3 runs 13 residues. Between the trimmed V and J ends, which lost 4 bases and 2 bases, there was a span of 6 bases. The CDR3 DNA is TGTGCCAGCAGTGGGCAGGGCAATCAGCCCCAGCATTTT. Translating it yields CASSGQGNQPQHF.

The V and J genes are TRBV11-2 and TRBJ2-3; tentatively, D is TRBD2 (6 bases). The CDR3 totals 16 residues. Trimming took off 3 bases at V and 5 bases at J, with 18 bases between the two ends. The germline V gene encodes CDR1 SGHAT and CDR2 FQNNGV. The CDR3 loop is CASSLDIRGIEDTQYF. CDR3 coding DNA: TGTGCCAGCAGCTTGGATATTCGCGGGATTGAAGATACGCAGTATTTT.

The chain carries TRBV6-1 and TRBJ2-7; D not certain. Trimming cost V 5 bases and J 0 bases, with 11 bases left between them. This CDR3 spans 14 amino acids. Germline CDR1 reads MNHNS; CDR2 reads SASEGT. The CDR3 bases are TGTGCCAGCAGTATCCACGGTAGCTCCTACGAGCAGTACGTC. It specifies CASSIHGSSYEQYV.

This chain joins TRBV7-2 and TRBJ2-7; 16 bases agree with TRBD2. Looked up from germline, CDR1 is SGHTA and CDR2 is FQGNSA. This CDR3 comprises 15 residues. Trimming at V came to 4 bases and at J to 5 bases, leaving 2 bases not matched to a gene. The CDR3 sequence is CASSWGTSGRDEQYF. The CDR3 DNA reads as TGTGCCAGCAGCTGGGGGACTAGCGGGAGGGACGAGCAGTACTTC.

DNA for the CDR3: TGTGCCAGCAGCCCGGGACAGGGGGCAGAATATGGCTACACCTTC. This gives the protein CASSPGQGAEYGYTF. The chain carries TRBV6-6 and TRBJ1-2, with 12 bases that match TRBD1. V shed 6 bases and J 5 bases; nucleotides not matched to a gene: 7. Germline CDR1 and CDR2: MNHNY and SVGAGI (reference sequence). CDR3 length: 15 residues.

The J gene is TRBJ2-7, the V gene TRBV7-6; 7 nucleotides line up with TRBD2. This CDR3 has 14 residues. Germline assignment: CDR1 SGHVS and CDR2 FNYEAQ. Trimming cost V 1 base and J 5 bases; bases outside gene matches: 5. The CDR3 coding sequence is TGTGCCAGCAGCTTAGAGCGGGATAATAACGAGCAGTACTTC. Translating gives CASSLERDNNEQYF.

The chain employs TRBV27 and TRBJ2-3; 12 nucleotides align to TRBD2. V dropped 5 bases and J dropped 6; count of bases not matched to a gene: 12. The CDR3 runs to 17 residues. Germline lookup yields CDR1 MNHEY and CDR2 SMNVEV (reference sequence). CDR3 region: CASSPPPTSGGSDTQYF. The CDR3 DNA follows: TGTGCCAGCAGTCCACCTCCTACTAGCGGGGGGTCGGATACGCAGTATTTT.

The V and J genes are TRBV25-1 and TRBJ2-5, with D possibly being TRBD2 (6 bases). V lost 6 bases and J 5 bases, leaving 10 bases between the germline ends. Germline V CDR1 and CDR2: MGHDK, SYGVNS. CDR3 size: 12 residues. CDR3 coding DNA: TGTGCCAGCAGAGGGACTTTGGAGACCCAGTACTTC. Its translation: CASRGTLETQYF.

The chain carries TRBV30 and TRBJ2-3, with D perhaps matching TRBD2 (6 bases). The germline CDR1 and CDR2 sequences are GTSNPN and SVGIG (reference sequence). V was cut by 3 bases and J by 4 bases, with 8 bases left in between. This CDR3 is built from 12 residues. Written as DNA, the CDR3 is TGTGCCTGGAGCGGGGGAGCAGATACGCAGTATTTT. Translating it yields CAWSGGADTQYF.

The chain employs TRBV29-1 and TRBJ2-5; 7 nucleotides line up with TRBD2. Germline CDR1 SQVTM, CDR2 ANQGSEA. The CDR3 has 13 amino acids. Trimming at V came to 8 bases and at J to 5 bases, leaving 11 bases not matched to a gene. The CDR3 spells CSTLGGVGETQYF. The CDR3 nucleotides are TGCAGCACCCTGGGAGGGGTCGGGGAGACCCAGTACTTC.

This chain uses TRBV11-3 with TRBJ2-7; D is unclear. This CDR3 comprises 14 residues. Trimming cost V 2 bases and J 1 base, with 9 bases left between them. Per germline, CDR1 SGHNT and CDR2 YENEEA. The CDR3, as DNA: TGTGCCAGCAGCTTAACAACCGATTCCTACGAGCAGTACTTC. It yields the protein CASSLTTDSYEQYF. Full variable domain (remainder filled in from reference TRBV11-3 and TRBJ2-7): EAGVVQSPRYKIIEKKQPVAFWCNPISGHNTLYWYLQNLGQGPELLIRYENEEAVDDSQLPKDRFSAERLKGVDSTLKIQPAELGDSAVYLCASSLTTDSYEQYFGPGTRLTVT.

This chain joins TRBV6-6 and TRBJ2-1; the D is unclear. Germline-derived CDR1 and CDR2 are MNHNY and SVGAGI (reference sequence). This CDR3 has 14 amino acids. Trimming cost V 6 bases and J 6 bases, with 15 bases left between them. As DNA, the CDR3 is TGTGCCAGCAGCCCTCACCGCGATGGCAATGAGCAGTTCTTC. This sequence encodes CASSPHRDGNEQFF.

V and J are TRBV7-6 and TRBJ1-4, with unresolved D. The germline V gene encodes CDR1 SGHVS and CDR2 FNYEAQ. There are 15 residues in the CDR3. Trimming took 5 bases from V and 3 from J, leaving 13 bases between them. This CDR3 reads CASSLTPDPNEKLFF. CDR3 sequence (DNA): TGTGCCAGCAGCCTCACCCCGGACCCTAATGAAAAACTGTTTTTT.

The chain carries TRBV27 and TRBJ2-1, with D perhaps matching TRBD1 (6 bases). The CDR3 length is 13 residues. V lost 8 bases and J lost 8, with 16 bases in between. The germline V gene has CDR1 MNHEY and CDR2 SMNVEV (reference sequence). The CDR3 DNA follows: TGTGCCAGCGGCCTCGTTGGGGGCGATGAGCAGTTCTTC. It encodes CASGLVGGDEQFF.

CDR3 in amino acids: CASSLGVGDHYNEQFF. In DNA form, the CDR3 reads TGTGCCAGCAGCTTAGGCGTCGGGGATCACTACAATGAGCAGTTCTTC. The chain links TRBV11-3 to TRBJ2-1; tentative D call: TRBD2 (5 bases). The CDR3 extends over 16 amino acids. Trimming left V 1 base short and J 3 bases short, with 13 bases between. CDR1 is SGHNT and CDR2 is YENEEA in the germline V gene.